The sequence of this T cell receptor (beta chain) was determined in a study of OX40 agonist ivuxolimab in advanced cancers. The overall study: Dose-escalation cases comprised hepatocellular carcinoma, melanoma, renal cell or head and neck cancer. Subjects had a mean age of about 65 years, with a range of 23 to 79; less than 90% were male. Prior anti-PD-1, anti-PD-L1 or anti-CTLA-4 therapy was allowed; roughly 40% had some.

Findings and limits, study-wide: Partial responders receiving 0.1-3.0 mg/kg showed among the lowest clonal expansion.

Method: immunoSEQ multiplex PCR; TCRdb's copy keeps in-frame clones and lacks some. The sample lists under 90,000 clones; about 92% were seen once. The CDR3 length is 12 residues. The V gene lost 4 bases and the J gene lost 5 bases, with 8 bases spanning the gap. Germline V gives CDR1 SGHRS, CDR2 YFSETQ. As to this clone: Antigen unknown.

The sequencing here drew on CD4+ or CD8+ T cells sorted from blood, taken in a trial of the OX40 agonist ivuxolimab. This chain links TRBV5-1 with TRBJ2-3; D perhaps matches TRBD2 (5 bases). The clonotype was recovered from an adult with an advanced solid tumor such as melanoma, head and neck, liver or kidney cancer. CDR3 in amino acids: CASSVSVDTQYF. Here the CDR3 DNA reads TGCGCCAGCAGCGTTAGCGTAGATACGCAGTATTTT.